This T cell receptor (beta chain) was found in a study of tissue T cells after allogeneic stem cell transplantation. General observations from the study: TCR repertoires tracked anatomic similarity, regardless of disease or transplant status.

On this clone itself: The antigen is unknown. The listed genes are named as in mouse. The read gets to within 1 residue of the CDR3 end, and the germline J gene fills in the rest.

The CDR3 has 15 residues. V dropped 2 bases and J dropped 4; count of bases not matched to a gene: 3. Germline assignment: CDR1 NNHNN and CDR2 SYGAGS (reference sequence). TCRbeta CDR3 was sequenced at survey depth with template counts. Some clones are missing from TCRdb's copy, which holds only in-frame ones; the method was immunoSEQ multiplex PCR. The repertoire holds 48,000 or so clones, with 65% to 80% as singletons. What was sequenced was sorted cells pooled from one or two spleens. This receptor was obtained from a pool of C57BL/6 mice in good health. The chain couples TRBV13-2 to TRBJ2-7, with 13 positions matching TRBD2. The sequenced CDR3 bases are TGTGCCAGCGGTGACCGGGGACTGGGGGGGTATGAACAGTAC. It codes for CASGDRGLGGYEQY. The entire CDR3 reads CASGDRGLGGYEQYF.